This T cell receptor beta chain was identified in a study of beta chain features in type 1 diabetes. Study-wide results and caveats: For Type 1 diabetes patients, all four CD4+ subsets carried TCRB CDR3s that were moderately but significantly shorter. Researchers could not determine here whether HLA type influences TCRB rearrangement. A closer apparent resemblance between naive, central memory and Treg TCRB repertoires was seen in patients than in healthy donors.

Isolated RNA was reverse transcribed in full, so expressed TCRB transcripts were sequenced. The table came from immunoSEQ multiplex PCR; TCRdb's copy has only in-frame clones and leaves some out. The sample carries 250,000 to 300,000 clones, 24% recorded once. In regard to this clone: The target antigen is unknown.

V dropped 5 bases and J dropped 4 bases, with 17 bases sitting between them. From germline, CDR1 is MDHEN and CDR2 SYDVKM. The CDR3 is made up of 15 amino acids. Stem cell-like memory, regulatory, central memory and naive CD4+ cells were sorted via CD45RO/CCR7/CD25/CD127/CD95/CD27. The sample comprised naive CD4+ T cells from blood. This chain connects TRBV28 to TRBJ2-5; D possibly corresponds to TRBD2 (5 bases). The TCR was taken from a young woman with type 1 diabetes. The CDR3 nucleotides read TGTGCCAGCAGTGGATTGAGGAGGCTAGGAGAGACCCAGTACTTC. It codes for CASSGLRRLGETQYF.